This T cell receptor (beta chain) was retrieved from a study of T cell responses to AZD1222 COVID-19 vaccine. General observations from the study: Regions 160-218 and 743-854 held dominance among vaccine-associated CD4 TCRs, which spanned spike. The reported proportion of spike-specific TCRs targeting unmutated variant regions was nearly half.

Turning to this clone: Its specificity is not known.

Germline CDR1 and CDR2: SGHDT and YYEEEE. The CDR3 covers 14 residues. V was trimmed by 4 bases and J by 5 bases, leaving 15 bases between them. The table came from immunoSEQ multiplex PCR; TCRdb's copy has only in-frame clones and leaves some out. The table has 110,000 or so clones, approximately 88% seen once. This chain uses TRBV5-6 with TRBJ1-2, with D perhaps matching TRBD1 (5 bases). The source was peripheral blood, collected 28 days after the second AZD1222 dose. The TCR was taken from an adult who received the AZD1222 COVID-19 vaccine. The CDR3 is CASSGGIQVYGYTF. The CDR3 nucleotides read TGTGCCAGCAGCGGGGGGATACAGGTGTATGGCTACACCTTC.